Each of the 29 T cell receptor beta chains below was sequenced from the same sample in a study of tumor-infiltrating lymphocytes in primary liver carcinoma (dated by TCRdb to the late 2010s). Without any cell sorting, total RNA and DNA were co-extracted from 20-30 mg of bulk tissue using the AllPrep DNA/RNA mini kit. Reads for this sample came from an Illumina HiSeq 2500. TCRbeta-specific cDNA was reverse-transcribed from around 0.45 ug total RNA using a constant-region primer and ProtoScript II reverse transcriptase. Construction of the TCRbeta libraries relied on three nested rounds of multiplex PCR, following a slightly modified ARM-PCR procedure. The first two PCR rounds used multiplex TRBV1-TRBV30 forward primers with a Cbeta reverse primer, each for about 10 cycles. The raw public data were reprocessed by TCRdb itself: fastp quality trimming at Q25, MiXCR clonotype calling, in-frame beta chains only. Rows merge per CDR3 protein into single entries with the most common DNA and genes. For this sample the table gives 100,000 to 150,000 distinct CDR3 sequences, of which 50% to 80% were detected only once. Jointly, the top ten make up 7% to 10% of the sample.

The sample taken for sequencing was liver tumor tissue from sampling region 3. The sample's cell subset or site label is to be understood as: tumor region T3, left-lateral pole. Every receptor here comes from a woman aged 60 to 75 with primary liver carcinoma and hepatitis B virus infection.

This clonotype was detected ten times or more. The genes are TRBV6-5 and TRBJ2-6; D is undetermined. With 0 bases removed from V and 3 bases from J, the gap between germline ends came to 6 bases. CDR1 and CDR2 from the germline V gene are MNHEY and SVGAGI. CDR3 length: 15 residues. Written as DNA, the CDR3 is TGTGCCAGCAGTTACTCGGGTGTTGGGGCCAACGTCCTGACTTTC. Translated: CASSYSGVGANVLTF.

In its sample, this clonotype was seen many times. The CDR3: CSSAKAGNEQFF. In nucleotides, the CDR3 is TGCAGTTCGGCCAAGGCAGGGAATGAGCAGTTCTTC. V gene TRBV29-1 combines with J gene TRBJ2-1, with D possibly matching TRBD1 (5 bases). CDR1 and CDR2 (germline): SQVTM, ANQGSEA. CDR3 size: 12 residues.

Concerning this clonotype itself: The final CDR3 position lacks the conserved phenylalanine or tryptophan, pointing to a likely read error. Because the CDR3's place on the DNA is in doubt, the DNA is left out and the CDR3 is given as listed by TCRdb. The chain carries TRBV14 and TRBJ1-2; the D call in the table, TRBD1, was not verified against the DNA. From its first to its last residue, the CDR3 has 15 amino acids. In germline, CDR1 is SGHDN, CDR2 FVKESK. The chain's CDR3 is CASSQAGQGADGYTC.

As to this clonotype: The CDR3 end shows no conserved phenylalanine or tryptophan, and so a read error is likely. This sequence joins TRBV11-2 and TRBJ2-2; D unclear. CDR1 and CDR2 from the germline V gene are SGHAT and FQNNGV. The ends were cut back, 3 bases at V and 4 bases at J, with 9 bases in the middle. This CDR3 spans 14 amino acids. As DNA, the CDR3 is TGTGCCAGCAGCTTCAGCGCATTCACCGGGGAGCTGTTTCTT. Its translation is CASSFSAFTGELFL.

In the case of this clonotype: A much larger clone is a single base away; this may be a read error. Here the CDR3 omits its conserved ending phenylalanine or tryptophan, so a read error is the likely source. The chain is built from TRBV6-4 and TRBJ2-7, with 10 nucleotides matching TRBD2. Germline assignment: CDR1 MRHNA and CDR2 SNTAGT. The J segment lost 7 bases and the V segment lost 6 bases, leaving 9 bases of the junction unmatched. The CDR3 loop spans 14 amino acids. The CDR3 here is CASSEREGAAEQYL. The CDR3 coding sequence is TGTGCCAGCAGCGAGCGGGAGGGAGCTGCGGAGCAGTACCTC.

Details on this clonotype: At one end, the junction sequence differs from germline, possibly due to a read error. The chain joins TRBV29-1 to TRBJ2-3; D is uncertain. CDR1 and CDR2 (germline): SQVTM, ANQGSEA. This CDR3 has 13 residues. This CDR3 reads CSAGRIDTYTQYF. The CDR3 DNA follows: TGCAGCGCTGGGCGGATTGACACATATACGCAGTATTTT.

This chain joins TRBV11-2 and TRBJ2-1, with a weak D call TRBD2 (5 bases). The CDR3 totals 17 residues. Germline CDR1 reads SGHAT; CDR2 reads FQNNGV. The CDR3 DNA reads as TGTGTCGGCAGCTTAGTGTTCGACACGCTAATTAGCGATGAGCAGTTCTTC. Translating gives CVGSLVFDTLISDEQFF.

Comments on this clonotype: Mismatch with germline at one junction end may stem from a read error. This chain joins TRBV29-1 and TRBJ2-1; the match to TRBD1 covers 8 bases. Germline assignment: CDR1 SQVTM and CDR2 ANQGSEA. The CDR3 is 17 residues long. This CDR3 is CCAPRLEGQVFYDEQFF. In DNA, the CDR3 is TGCTGCGCCCCTCGGTTGGAGGGACAGGTTTTCTACGATGAGCAGTTCTTC.

V and J are TRBV5-8 and TRBJ2-4, with D possibly TRBD1 on 6 matching bases. Germline values: CDR1 SGHTS, CDR2 YDEGEE. The CDR3 totals 13 residues. The V and J ends lost 4 bases and 8 bases respectively, with 13 bases between them. The CDR3 is CASSPDRWDIQYF. The CDR3 DNA is TGTGCCAGCAGCCCGGACAGATGGGACATTCAGTACTTC.

This clonotype was seen ten or more times. The chain couples TRBV28 to TRBJ2-7, with 7 bases aligning to TRBD2. The V and J ends lost 5 bases and 2 bases, in that order; junction bases with no gene match: 15. CDR1 and CDR2 (germline): MDHEN, SYDVKM. The CDR3 has 17 residues. The CDR3 DNA follows: TGTGCCAGCAGTCCGAAATCCGTCAGCGGGGCCCCCTACGAGCAGTACTTC. This translates into CASSPKSVSGAPYEQYF.

Note on this clonotype: The final CDR3 position lacks the conserved phenylalanine or tryptophan, pointing to a likely read error. V usage is TRBV11-2 and J usage is TRBJ2-1; 8 positions match TRBD2. Per germline, CDR1 SGHAT and CDR2 FQNNGV. The CDR3 spans 19 residues. V gave up 4 bases and J gave up 1 base; unmatched junction bases: 15. Here the CDR3 reads CASSSSGTSGGTSYNEQFL. In nucleotides, the CDR3 is TGTGCCAGCAGCTCCTCCGGGACTAGTGGGGGGACTTCCTACAATGAGCAGTTCCTC.

With regard to this clonotype: One end of the junction fails to match germline, which may point to a read error. J is TRBJ2-2 and V is TRBV5-5, with D possibly matching TRBD2 (7 bases). Germline-derived CDR1 and CDR2 are SGHKS and YYEKEE (reference sequence). The CDR3 is 14 amino acids. CDR3 in DNA: TGTGCCAGCGGCTTCGGGGGGCTGGTCGCGGAGCTGTTTTTT. This gives the protein CASGFGGLVAELFF.

Many counts were recorded for this clonotype. As DNA, the CDR3 is TGTGCCAGCAGTACCCGACAGGGGGGGTCTGGGGCCAACGTCCTGACTTTC. Its protein is CASSTRQGGSGANVLTF. V is TRBV12-3 or TRBV12-4 and J is TRBJ2-6; 9 bases fit TRBD1. V trimming: 5 bases; J trimming: 1 base; junction bases outside the gene matches: 6. CDR3 size: 17 residues.

Regarding this clonotype: The germline gene is not matched at one end of the junction; a read error may be the cause. J is TRBJ2-5 and V is TRBV11-2, with unresolved D. Germline assignment: CDR1 SGHAT and CDR2 FQNNGV. The CDR3 consists of 13 residues. As DNA, the CDR3 is TGTGCCAGCAGCTCGAGGACCCAAGATACCCAGTACTTC. Translated, it gives CASSSRTQDTQYF.

Ten or more counts support this clonotype. The chain recombines TRBV14 with TRBJ1-6; no definite D call. The germline V gene has CDR1 SGHDN and CDR2 FVKESK. The CDR3 covers 15 residues. Trimming took off 0 bases at V and 4 bases at J, with 7 bases between the two ends. The CDR3 nucleotides read TGTGCCAGCAGCCAAGAATACGGATATAATTCACCCCTCCACTTT. It is translated as CASSQEYGYNSPLHF.

On this clonotype itself: One junction end does not reproduce the germline sequence, and a read error may be involved. DNA for the CDR3: TGTGCCTGCAGCTCAGGCGGGGGTGGAAACACCATATATTTT. It specifies CACSSGGGGNTIYF. The rearrangement uses TRBV11-2 and TRBJ1-3; D possibly corresponds to TRBD1 (5 bases). The CDR3 spans 14 residues. CDR1 is SGHAT and CDR2 is FQNNGV in the germline V gene.

Only a few counts were recorded for this clonotype. At one end, the junction sequence differs from germline, possibly due to a read error. The V and J genes are TRBV10-3 and TRBJ2-7; D gene uncertain. The CDR3 length is 11 residues. Germline V lookup: CDR1 ENHRY, CDR2 SYGVKD. The CDR3 region has the DNA TGTGCCATCAGTGTCTCCCACGAGCAGTACTTC. This gives the protein CAISVSHEQYF.

Concerning this clonotype itself: A junction boundary mismatches the germline segment, possibly from a read error. The J gene is TRBJ2-3, the V gene TRBV11-2; tentatively, D is TRBD1 or TRBD2 (5 bases each). This CDR3 is built from 14 residues. CDR1 is SGHAT and CDR2 is FQNNGV in the germline V gene. The CDR3 DNA reads TGTGCCAGCAGCTTAACGGGGACCACATATACGCAGTATTTT. Translated: CASSLTGTTYTQYF.

Worth noting for this clonotype: This CDR3 fails to terminate in the conserved phenylalanine or tryptophan, so it likely reflects a read error. The V and J genes are TRBV6-6 and TRBJ2-7; a weak D match, TRBD1 (6 bases). This CDR3 has 15 amino acids. CDR1 and CDR2 from the germline V gene are MNHNY and SVGAGI (reference sequence). Trimming stripped 2 bases from V and 3 bases from J, with 14 bases between. The CDR3 region is CASSYPPGQLYEQYL. For the CDR3, the DNA is TGTGCCAGCAGTTACCCCCCGGGACAACTCTACGAGCAGTACCTC.

The V and J genes are TRBV28 and TRBJ2-1; tentatively, D is TRBD1 or TRBD2 (5 bases each). Trimming pared 8 bases from V and 7 bases from J, leaving 21 bases between. The CDR3 runs 15 residues. Germline-derived CDR1 and CDR2 are MDHEN and SYDVKM. In DNA, the CDR3 is TGTGCCAGCCGCACAGGTGGACCTAGCTTAAATGAGCAGTTCTTC. Amino acids: CASRTGGPSLNEQFF.

As to this clonotype: A read error may be the cause here, since a much bigger clone is one base away. The chain carries TRBV7-9 and TRBJ1-1, with a tentative D call TRBD1 (5 bases). There are 13 residues in the CDR3. Germline V gene sequence: CDR1 SEHNR, CDR2 FQNEAQ (reference sequence). CDR3 in amino acids: CASSLQQDTEVFF. The CDR3 DNA sequence: TGTGCCAGCAGCTTACAGCAGGACACTGAAGTTTTCTTT.

The V call is TRBV29-1, the J call TRBJ2-1, with D maybe TRBD2 (6 bases). Germline CDR1 and CDR2: SQVTM and ANQGSEA. The CDR3 runs to 15 residues. The CDR3 loop is CRAPSRGVADNEQFF. As DNA, the CDR3 is TGCAGGGCCCCCTCCCGCGGGGTGGCGGATAATGAGCAGTTCTTC.

The rearrangement joins TRBV28 to TRBJ2-7, with TRBD1 as a possible D gene (5 bases). Between the trimmed V and J ends, which lost 10 bases and 3 bases, there was a span of 10 bases. Germline V gene lookup returns CDR1 MDHEN and CDR2 SYDVKM. The CDR3 is made up of 11 amino acids. As DNA, the CDR3 is TGTGCCAACCAGGGTATCTACGAGCAGTACTTC. Translated, it gives CANQGIYEQYF.

This clonotype has a single count. This sequence may be a read error, since a much larger clone differs from it by one base. The chain joins TRBV6-5 to TRBJ1-4, with 10 bases matching TRBD1. The V segment lost 10 bases and the J segment 12 bases; nucleotides outside the gene matches: 11. Germline lookup yields CDR1 MNHEY and CDR2 SVGAGI. The CDR3 spans 13 residues. This CDR3 is CATRQGAHQELFF. In nucleotides, the CDR3 is TGTGCCACTCGACAGGGGGCTCATCAAGAACTGTTTTTT.

Only one count was recorded for this clonotype. This rearrangement joins TRBV12-3 or TRBV12-4 to TRBJ2-1; 8 nucleotides align to TRBD2. After removal of 5 bases from V and 4 bases from J, the junction contained 19 bases not matched to a gene. This CDR3 has 19 amino acids. This CDR3 reads CASSPVGAGGPTLYNEQFF. CDR3 bases: TGTGCCAGCAGTCCCGTAGGGGCGGGGGGCCCAACACTTTACAATGAGCAGTTCTTC.

About this clonotype itself: The CDR3 does not end in the conserved phenylalanine or tryptophan, so this is likely a read error. The chain couples TRBV28 to TRBJ2-7; 8 nucleotides line up with TRBD1. CDR3 size: 15 residues. Per the germline V gene, CDR1 is MDHEN and CDR2 is SYDVKM. CDR3 DNA sequence: TGTGCCAGCAGTCAAACCGGGACAGGCGCCTACGGGCAGTACTTA. It specifies CASSQTGTGAYGQYL.

About this clonotype: The junction shows a germline mismatch at one end, possibly a read error. CDR3 sequence reads: CVSSFRISTDTQYF. As DNA, the CDR3 is TGTGTCAGCAGCTTCCGGATTAGCACAGATACGCAGTATTTT. The chain recombines TRBV11-3 with TRBJ2-3; D gene uncertain. Per germline, CDR1 SGHNT and CDR2 YENEEA. CDR3 length equals 14 residues. Complete variable domain (other parts from reference TRBV11-3 and TRBJ2-3): EAGVVQSPRYKIIEKKQPVAFWCNPISGHNTLYWYLQNLGQGPELLIRYENEEAVDDSQLPKDRFSAERLKGVDSTLKIQPAELGDSAVYLCVSSFRISTDTQYFGPGTRLTVL.

As for this clonotype: One end of the junction fails to match germline, which may point to a read error. The rearrangement links TRBV11-3 to TRBJ2-1; TRBD2 matches at 8 bases. Germline loops: CDR1 SGHNT, CDR2 YENEEA. This CDR3 has 15 amino acids. The CDR3 reads CVSSLGAGATIEQFF. The CDR3 DNA reads TGTGTCAGCAGCTTAGGAGCGGGAGCGACAATTGAGCAGTTCTTC.

The chain carries TRBV11-2 and TRBJ2-2; D uncertain. The germline V and J ends were trimmed by 5 bases and 4 bases, with 17 bases remaining between them. This CDR3 is built from 16 residues. Germline V gene data show CDR1 as SGHAT and CDR2 as FQNNGV. The CDR3 nucleotides read TGTGCCAGCAGCCAGCGACATGGGCGCGTCACCGGGGAGCTGTTTTTT. Translation gives CASSQRHGRVTGELFF.